Listed below are T cell receptor beta chains from one sample, sequenced in a study of blood T cell repertoires in COVID-19. Assay: immunoSEQ multiplex PCR; the TCRdb copy retains only in-frame clones and omits some. The repertoire holds around 250,000 clones, with about nine tenths as singletons. Sample: PBMCs or T cells enriched from blood (not recorded which). Receptors were obtained from a man younger than 35 who had recovered from COVID-19. CDR3s include the opening cysteine and the closing phenylalanine or tryptophan.

j_call cdr3_length v_call cdr3_aa
TRBJ1-1 14 TRBV5-8 CASSLVFMNTEAFF
TRBJ2-3 11 TRBV27 CASSRGDTQYF
TRBJ2-7 15 TRBV5-6 CASSSTSGMVSEQYF
TRBJ1-5 13 TRBV24-1 CATSDLNGQPQHF
TRBJ2-7 15 TRBV18 CASSIGTATTYEQYF
TRBJ1-2 14 TRBV18 CASSLLGQSYGYTF
TRBJ2-1 14 TRBV29-1 CSVSSLVGGPEQFF
TRBJ1-1 15 TRBV25-1 CASSESGILGTEAFF
TRBJ1-5 14 TRBV6-5 CASSSGGFDQPQHF
TRBJ1-5 18 TRBV7-8 CASSLREGGFYSNQPQHF
TRBJ2-6 15 TRBV6-5 CASLAGGSGANVLTF
TRBJ1-2 14 TRBV30 CAWSYYRGIHGYTF
TRBJ2-2 16 TRBV5-4 CASTQTGAMNTGELFF
TRBJ1-3 17 TRBV28 CASSLIPSRGSGNTIYF
TRBJ2-1 19 TRBV27 CASSLSWQGVPVRYNEQFF
TRBJ2-4 16 TRBV7-3 CASSPGTGVGKNIQYF
TRBJ2-3 14 TRBV5-1 CASNNGQFTDTQYF
TRBJ1-5 15 TRBV12-5 CASGLQGRSNQPQHF
TRBJ1-1 15 TRBV6-5 CASTDPFRGITEAFF
TRBJ2-1 13 TRBV3-1/TRBV3-2 CASSHLSVNEQFF
TRBJ2-3 12 TRBV19 CASTEGLNTQYF
TRBJ1-1 11 TRBV30 CACRRGAGAFF
TRBJ2-6 15 TRBV6-5 CASGPRVTGANVLTF
TRBJ1-4 14 TRBV19 CASSIRQGTEKLFF